This T cell receptor (beta chain) was identified during a study of a mutant IDH1 vaccine in newly diagnosed glioma. Time point meaning: week 47, end of study. Mutant IDH1 20-mer peptide, at 300 ug, made up each vaccine dose, with topical imiquimod. The CDR3 has 17 residues. Per germline, CDR1 LGHNA and CDR2 YNFKEQ. The V end lost 2 bases, the J end lost 4 bases, and 18 bases lay between the germline ends. Using immunoSEQ multiplex PCR, the repertoire was profiled, and TCRdb retains in-frame clones only, with some absent. The sample consists of approximately 80,000 clones, around four fifths of them appearing once. For this clone: Its antigen is still unknown.

The clonotype was recovered from a man between 35 and 55 years old with glioma. The chain joins TRBV4-2 to TRBJ1-5; D is perhaps TRBD1 (6 bases). The sample was PBMCs, taken from a glioma patient whose treatment included an IDH1 peptide vaccine. CDR3 sequence: CASSQHVGQRSNQPQHF. The CDR3 DNA reads as TGTGCCAGCAGCCAACATGTTGGACAGCGTAGTAATCAGCCCCAGCATTTT.